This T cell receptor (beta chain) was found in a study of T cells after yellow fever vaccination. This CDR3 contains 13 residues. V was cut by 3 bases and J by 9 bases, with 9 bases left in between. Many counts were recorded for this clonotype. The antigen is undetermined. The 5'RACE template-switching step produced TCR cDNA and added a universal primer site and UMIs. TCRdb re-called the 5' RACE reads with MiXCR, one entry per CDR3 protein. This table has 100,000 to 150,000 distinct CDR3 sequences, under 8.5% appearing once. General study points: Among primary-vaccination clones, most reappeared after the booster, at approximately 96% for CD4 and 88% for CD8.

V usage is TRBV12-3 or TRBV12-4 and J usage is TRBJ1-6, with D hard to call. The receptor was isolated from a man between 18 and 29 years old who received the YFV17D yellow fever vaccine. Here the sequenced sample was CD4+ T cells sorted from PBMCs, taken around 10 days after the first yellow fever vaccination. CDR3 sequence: CASSLVGPSPLHF. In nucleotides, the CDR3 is TGTGCCAGCAGTTTGGTAGGCCCTTCACCCCTCCACTTT.